This TCR beta chain was documented in a study of human T cells and chemical hapten exposure (dated by TCRdb to the early 2020s). A note on the overall study: Libraries were pooled for sequencing, and per-sample TCR yields varied mainly because of small differences in library volumes within the pool. In alopecia patients, the study followed how the peripheral blood TCR repertoire changed in vivo over primary and secondary sensitization to diphenylcyclopropenone (DPC), a hapten. For every blood RNA sample, sequencing covered both the TCR alpha and TCR beta chains.

The full study reports these points: After repeated subsampling, the strength of the expansion versus patch-test correlation and the threshold at which it became significant changed. DPC sensitization did not change the number of TCRs with a frequency above 1 in 1000, and there was no evidence of changes in global repertoire structure.

This clonotype was seen many times. Its antigen is still unknown. No qualities accompany the bases; no much larger clone lies one base away. In the paper's terms, the time point label means: healthy volunteer bleed at 6 weeks. Unfractionated whole blood was collected in Tempus Blood RNA tubes, and total RNA was extracted from that blood. As TCR sequencing controls, a few healthy volunteers were used, with blood taken at day 0, 2 weeks and 6 weeks. V is cut by 6 bases and J by 1 base, and the space between the germline ends is 12 bases. The germline V gene yields MNHNS for CDR1 and SASEGT for CDR2. Counted from cysteine to phenylalanine, this CDR3 has 14 amino acids. Only CDR3 DNA is held: 42 bases, read in frame from base 1. Library method: RACE. TCRdb records NextSeq 500 as the sequencer. During library preparation, unique molecular identifiers were attached to individual cDNA molecules so that TCRs could be counted quantitatively and reproducibly. On the authors' methods: Samples had a median of about 90,000 TCRs, with a range from about 20,000 to 690,600. V, J and CDR3 annotation of the TCR reads was performed with the Decombinator software suite. To make PS versus PT1 abundance plots, every sample was subsampled to the same number of TCRs (28,000). Expanded TCRs were defined as absent before sensitization and observed at least eight times at the 2-week time point. In-frame beta chains were kept once TCRdb had trimmed the public reads at Q25 with fastp and called clones with MiXCR. Entries are consolidated by CDR3 protein sequence, retaining the most common genes and DNA. TCRdb, rather than the study authors, made the V and J calls. The sample yields around 45,000 distinct CDR3 sequences; 3% to 4.5% were counted once. The ten most abundant clones make up 4.5% to 7% of the sample.

The V and J genes are TRBV6-1 and TRBJ1-1; TRBD1 is perhaps the D gene, given 6 matching bases. The material sequenced was whole blood. The receptor was isolated from a human donor in good health. Some clones in this sample may be carry-over from other donors' samples. The sequenced DNA is TGTGCCAGCAGGAAGGGGGGAAGGAACACTGAAGCTTTCTTT. Its coded protein is CASRKGGRNTEAFF.